The T cell receptor beta chain described here comes from a study of T cells in Graves' hyperthyroidism and ophthalmopathy. The wider study: Peripheral blood was secured at the point of initial diagnosis, before any treatment. The study, taken as a whole, reports: Ophthalmopathy was model-predicted a median about 6.9 months pre-onset.

Exclusion of a patient resulted from uncontrolled infection, other autoimmune disease, pregnancy or lactation. The PBMCs were taken from about 10 ml of fresh peripheral blood. With respect to this clonotype: Its specificity is unknown.

RNA transcripts provided the source from which TCR beta CDR3 regions were amplified. An initial round of RT-PCR targeting the TCR CDR3 relied on the HTBI primer set. TCRdb reprocessed the multiplex PCR reads with MiXCR, giving one entry per CDR3 protein. Of a few hundred thousand distinct CDR3 sequences listed, around 25% are singletons. Germline values: CDR1 SGHRS, CDR2 YFSETQ. The V and J ends lost 4 bases and 5 bases respectively, with 15 bases between them. The CDR3 contains 15 residues. This TCR was recovered from a man aged 50 to 59 with Graves' hyperthyroidism. Sequenced material: blood. V and J are TRBV5-1 and TRBJ1-4, with unresolved D. The CDR3: CASSLDGRSNEKLFF. CDR3 coding DNA: TGCGCCAGCAGCCTGGATGGCAGGAGCAATGAAAAACTGTTTTTT.